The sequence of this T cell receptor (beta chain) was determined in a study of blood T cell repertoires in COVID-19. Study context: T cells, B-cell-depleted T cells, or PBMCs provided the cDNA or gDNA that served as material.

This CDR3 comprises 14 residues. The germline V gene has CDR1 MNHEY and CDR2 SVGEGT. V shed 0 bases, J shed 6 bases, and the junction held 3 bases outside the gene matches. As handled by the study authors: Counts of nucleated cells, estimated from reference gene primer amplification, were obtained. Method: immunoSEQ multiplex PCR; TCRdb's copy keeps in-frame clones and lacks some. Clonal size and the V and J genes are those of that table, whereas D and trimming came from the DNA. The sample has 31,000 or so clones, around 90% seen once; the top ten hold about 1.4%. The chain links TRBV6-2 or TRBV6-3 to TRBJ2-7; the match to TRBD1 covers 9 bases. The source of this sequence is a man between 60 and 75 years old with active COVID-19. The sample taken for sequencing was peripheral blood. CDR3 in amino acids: CASSYSDRGGEQYF. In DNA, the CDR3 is TGTGCCAGCAGTTACTCGGACAGGGGAGGCGAGCAGTACTTC.